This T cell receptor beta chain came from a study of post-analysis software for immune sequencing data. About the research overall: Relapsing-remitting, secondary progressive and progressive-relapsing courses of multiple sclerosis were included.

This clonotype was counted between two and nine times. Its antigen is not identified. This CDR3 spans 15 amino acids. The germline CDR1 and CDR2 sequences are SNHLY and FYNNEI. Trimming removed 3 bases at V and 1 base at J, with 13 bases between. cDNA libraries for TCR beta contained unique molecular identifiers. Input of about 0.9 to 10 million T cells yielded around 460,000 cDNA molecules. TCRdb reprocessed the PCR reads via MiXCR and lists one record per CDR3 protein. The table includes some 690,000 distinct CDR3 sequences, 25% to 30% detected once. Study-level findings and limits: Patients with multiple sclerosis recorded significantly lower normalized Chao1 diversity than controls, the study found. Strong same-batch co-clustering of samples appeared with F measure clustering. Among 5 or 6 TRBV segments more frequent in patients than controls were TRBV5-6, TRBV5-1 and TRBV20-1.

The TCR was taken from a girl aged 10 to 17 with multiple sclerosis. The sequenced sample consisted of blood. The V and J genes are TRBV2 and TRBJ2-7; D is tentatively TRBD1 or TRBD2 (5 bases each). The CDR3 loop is CASSEEAGFSYEQYF. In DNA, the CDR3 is TGTGCCAGCAGTGAGGAGGCAGGGTTTTCCTACGAGCAGTACTTC.